The clone carrying this T cell receptor beta chain was counted only a few times. The antigen is not known. The sample is drawn from a study of cytomegalovirus exposure and HLA in healthy donors. CDR1 and CDR2 (germline): SGHTA, FQGTGA. With 3 bases clipped from V and 4 bases from J, the junction kept 6 bases outside the gene matches. CDR3 length: 15 residues. Overall study results and limits: It was in a later analysis that TCR association rates were seen to vary by HLA locus, highest for DRB1 and lowest for HLA-C. Some V segments (TRBV6-2 and TRBV6-3 among them) were excluded as indistinguishable. Immune exposure information available was restricted to CMV serostatus.

With 60 Vbeta and 13 Jbeta primers, the PCR was carried out. Method: immunoSEQ multiplex PCR; TCRdb's copy keeps in-frame clones and lacks some. The sample has over 200,000 clones, roughly 82% seen once. The clonotype comes from a woman aged 35 to 49 in good health and CMV-seropositive. The V call is TRBV7-3, the J call TRBJ2-3, with TRBD1 matching over 8 bases. Material: PBMCs. As DNA, the CDR3 is TGTGCCAGCAGCTTCTCAGGGGGCGGATCAGATACGCAGTATTTT. It encodes CASSFSGGGSDTQYF.